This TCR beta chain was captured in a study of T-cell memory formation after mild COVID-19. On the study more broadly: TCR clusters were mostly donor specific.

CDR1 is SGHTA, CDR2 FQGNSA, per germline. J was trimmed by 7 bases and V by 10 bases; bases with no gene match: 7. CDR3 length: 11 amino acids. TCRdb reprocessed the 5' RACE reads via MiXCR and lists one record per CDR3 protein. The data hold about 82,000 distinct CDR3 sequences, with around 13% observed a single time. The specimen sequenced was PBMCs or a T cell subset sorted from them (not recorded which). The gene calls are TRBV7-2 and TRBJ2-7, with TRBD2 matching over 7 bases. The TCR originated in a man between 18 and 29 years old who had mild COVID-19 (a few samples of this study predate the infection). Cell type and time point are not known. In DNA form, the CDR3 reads TGTGCCATCCTGGCGGGGGTAGAGCAGTACTTC. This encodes CAILAGVEQYF.